This TCR beta chain originates from a study of cytomegalovirus exposure and HLA in healthy donors. About the research overall: An earlier analysis found roughly 110 million unique TCR beta sequences from about 190 million T cells.

Whole-study findings and limits: Analysis was carried out at a later point, and it linked a missense DCLRE1C variant to TCR beta V- and J-gene trimming. Later on, an analysis showed TCR association rates differing by HLA locus, with DRB1 the most and HLA-C the fewest.

The PCR employed 60 Vbeta primers together with 13 Jbeta primers. Libraries were prepared by immunoSEQ multiplex PCR; TCRdb keeps only in-frame clonotypes and omits some of them. The top ten hold around 1.9% of the sample, which has 150,000 to 200,000 clones, around 80% seen once. Details on this clone: The antigen is undetermined.

The CDR3 is made up of 13 amino acids. Germline V CDR1 and CDR2: MGHDK, SYGVNS. The V gene end was trimmed by 5 bases and the J gene end by 6 bases; junction bases not matched to a gene: 5. This chain links TRBV25-1 with TRBJ2-3, with 7 bases that match TRBD2. This clonotype was obtained from a man aged 18-30 years in good health and CMV-seronegative. The sequenced material came from PBMCs. The CDR3 is CASSPGLPDTQYF. In DNA, the CDR3 is TGTGCCAGCAGTCCGGGACTACCGGATACGCAGTATTTT.